One sample yielded the 9 T cell receptor beta chains listed below, sequenced in a study of T cell repertoires in cytomegalovirus infection. Their target antigens are unknown. TCRdb fed the reads into MiXCR, producing one record per CDR3 protein. The sample records roughly 730,000 distinct CDR3 sequences, approximately 33% being singletons. Specimen: cultured PBMCs, collected from culture after CMV antigen stimulation. These receptors all come from a human donor in good health (CMV status not recorded). Some clones in this sample may be carry-over from other donors' samples.

The sample holds many counts of this clonotype. This chain connects TRBV7-2 to TRBJ2-3, with 11 positions matching TRBD2. The CDR3 loop spans 15 amino acids. Germline V gene lookup returns CDR1 SGHTA and CDR2 FQGNSA. J gave up 4 bases and V 5 bases, and 5 bases lay outside the gene matches. The CDR3 DNA reads as TGTGCCAGCAGCAGAAGTAGCGGGAGGGCAGATACGCAGTATTTT. Its protein product is CASSRSSGRADTQYF.

The chain carries TRBV10-3 and TRBJ1-1, with D perhaps TRBD1 (5 bases). Trimming stripped 3 bases from V and 0 bases from J, with 8 bases between. The CDR3 contains 14 residues. CDR1 is ENHRY and CDR2 is SYGVKD in the germline V gene. The CDR3 sequence: CAISDDSMNTEAFF. The CDR3 DNA follows: TGTGCCATCAGTGACGACAGCATGAACACTGAAGCTTTCTTT.

The V call is TRBV12-3 or TRBV12-4, the J call TRBJ2-1, with D possibly TRBD2 on 6 matching bases. V shed 7 bases and J shed 10 bases, with 14 bases lying between them. The CDR3 loop spans 12 amino acids. CDR3 amino acids: CASTLGGEEQFF. DNA for the CDR3: TGTGCCAGCACCCTTGGCGGGGAAGAGCAGTTCTTC.

This clonotype was seen only a few times. The DNA for the CDR3 is TGTGCCAGCAGCTTGGGGTTTGGCGGGGGGACCTACGAGCAGTACTTC. It translates to CASSLGFGGGTYEQYF. The genes are TRBV7-2 and TRBJ2-7, with 8 bases fitting TRBD2. Germline V gene sequence: CDR1 SGHTA, CDR2 FQGNSA. This CDR3 comprises 16 residues. Germline trimming cut 3 bases from V and 2 bases from J; bases unmatched to any gene: 9.

The gene calls are TRBV2 and TRBJ1-1; D not certain. The length of the CDR3 is 11 residues. V was clipped by 6 bases and J by 4 bases, with 6 bases between them. From germline, CDR1 is SNHLY and CDR2 FYNNEI. This chain's CDR3 is CASRSSTEAFF. The DNA of the CDR3 is TGTGCCAGCAGGTCTAGCACTGAAGCTTTCTTT.

The genes are TRBV6-5 and TRBJ2-1; weak D call: TRBD2 (5 bases). Trimming cost V 3 bases and J 1 base, with 10 bases left between them. The CDR3 runs to 15 residues. Germline V gene data show CDR1 as MNHEY and CDR2 as SVGAGI. CDR3 DNA sequence: TGTGCCAGCAGTTATGCCGGGGAGTCCTACAATGAGCAGTTCTTC. It encodes CASSYAGESYNEQFF.

This clonotype was counted many times. The chain employs TRBV7-2 and TRBJ2-7, with D possibly TRBD2 on 6 matching bases. Germline CDR1 reads SGHTA; CDR2 reads FQGNSA. Trimming removed 1 base from V and 10 bases from J, with 20 bases in between. The CDR3 totals 15 residues. CDR3 protein: CASSLGRAGPSIQYF. CDR3 nucleotide sequence: TGTGCCAGCAGCTTAGGCCGAGCGGGCCCTTCAATTCAGTACTTC.

Ten or more counts support this clonotype. The chain carries TRBV11-1 and TRBJ2-3, with 12 bases aligning to TRBD2. From germline, CDR1 is SGHAT and CDR2 FQDESV (reference sequence). This CDR3 comprises 14 residues. J gave up 0 bases and V 8 bases, and 0 bases lay outside the gene matches. This CDR3 is CASGLAGSTDTQYF. CDR3 nucleotides: TGTGCCAGCGGACTAGCGGGGAGCACAGATACGCAGTATTTT.

Ten or more counts support this clonotype. The genes are TRBV7-8 and TRBJ2-3; D might be TRBD2 (6 bases). Germline V gene lookup returns CDR1 SGHVS and CDR2 FQNEAQ. The CDR3 length is 15 residues. Trimming removed 5 bases from V and 5 bases from J, with 17 bases in between. CDR3 protein: CASSRLAEGIDTQYF. CDR3 nucleotide sequence: TGTGCCAGCAGCCGCTTAGCGGAGGGGATAGATACGCAGTATTTT.